This TCR beta chain was sequenced in a study of response to subunit inactivated influenza vaccine. In its sample, this clonotype was seen many times. The target antigen is unknown. Trimming cost V 4 bases and J 4 bases; bases outside gene matches: 7. Germline V gene data show CDR1 as SGHRS and CDR2 as YFSETQ. This CDR3 contains 15 residues. A single record per CDR3 protein comes from TCRdb applying MiXCR to the RT-PCR reads. The data show roughly 700,000 distinct CDR3 sequences, around 13% seen once. Study-wide findings and caveats: Each seasonal influenza vaccination recruits few new T cells, the authors suggested.

The receptor comes from a man aged 45-65 years who received an inactivated influenza vaccine. Sequencing was performed on PBMCs from blood, taken 14 to 15 days before vaccination. The chain links TRBV5-1 to TRBJ2-3; 9 bases are shared with TRBD1. The DNA for the CDR3 is TGCGCCAGCAGCCCGGGACAGGGTGGCTCAGATACGCAGTATTTT. Translation: CASSPGQGGSDTQYF.